This entry features one TCR beta chain sequence. These data belong to a study of spatial heterogeneity in lung cancer. The germline gives CDR1 MNHNS, CDR2 SASEGT. V was clipped by 4 bases and J by 4 bases, with 10 bases between them. CDR3 length: 13 residues. Unique molecular identifiers tagged every individual TCR cDNA molecule. Via MiXCR, TCRdb re-called the 5' RACE reads, giving one row per CDR3 protein. The sample lists about 44,000 distinct CDR3 sequences; roughly 13% were seen once. Time point noted: sample taken at primary tumor resection. Unsorted tumor, nontumor lung tissue or cryopreserved PBMC supplied the whole RNA.

Sequencing used PBMCs, obtained at surgery. The rearrangement joins TRBV6-1 to TRBJ1-1; no firm D call. This TCR was recovered from a male donor with early-stage non-small cell lung cancer. The CDR3 DNA follows: TGTGCCAGCAGTGCGAGGGATGGCACTGAAGCTTTCTTT. Translated, it gives CASSARDGTEAFF.